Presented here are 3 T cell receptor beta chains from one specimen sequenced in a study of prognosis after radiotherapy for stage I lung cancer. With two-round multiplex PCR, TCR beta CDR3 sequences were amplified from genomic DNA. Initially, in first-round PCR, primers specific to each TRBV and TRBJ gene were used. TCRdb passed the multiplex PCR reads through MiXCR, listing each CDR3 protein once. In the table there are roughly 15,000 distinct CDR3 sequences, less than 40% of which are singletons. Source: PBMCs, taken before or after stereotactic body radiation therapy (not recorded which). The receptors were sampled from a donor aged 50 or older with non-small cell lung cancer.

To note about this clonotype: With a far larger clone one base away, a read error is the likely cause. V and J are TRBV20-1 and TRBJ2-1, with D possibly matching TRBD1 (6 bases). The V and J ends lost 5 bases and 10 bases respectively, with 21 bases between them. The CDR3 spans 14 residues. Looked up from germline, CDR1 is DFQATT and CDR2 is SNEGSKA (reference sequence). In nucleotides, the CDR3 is TGCAGTGCTGCTCACCCGGGACAAACCTACGAGCAGTTCTTC. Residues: CSAAHPGQTYEQFF.

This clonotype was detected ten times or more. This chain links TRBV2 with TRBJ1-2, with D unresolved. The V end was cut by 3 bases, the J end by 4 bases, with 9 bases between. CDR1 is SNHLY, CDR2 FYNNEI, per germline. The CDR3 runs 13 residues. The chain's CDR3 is CASSEAGSYGYTF. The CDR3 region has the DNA TGTGCCAGCAGTGAGGCGGGGAGCTATGGCTACACCTTC.

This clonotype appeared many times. CDR3 sequence (DNA): TGTGCCAGCAGTTTGGTATCCTATAGCAATCAGCCCCAGCATTTT. Protein product: CASSLVSYSNQPQHF. V and J are TRBV12-3 or TRBV12-4 and TRBJ1-5; D not certain. This CDR3 contains 15 residues. Trimming removed 3 bases from V and 0 bases from J, with 9 bases in between.